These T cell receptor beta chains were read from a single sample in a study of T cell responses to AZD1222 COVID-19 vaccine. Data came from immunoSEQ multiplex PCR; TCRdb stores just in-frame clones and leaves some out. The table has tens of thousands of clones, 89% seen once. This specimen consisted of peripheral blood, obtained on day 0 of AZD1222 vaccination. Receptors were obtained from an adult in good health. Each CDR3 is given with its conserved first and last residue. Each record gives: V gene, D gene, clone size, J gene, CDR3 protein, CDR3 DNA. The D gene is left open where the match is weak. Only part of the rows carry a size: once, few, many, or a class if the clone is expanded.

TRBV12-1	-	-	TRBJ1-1	CASSWGQGCNTEAFF	TGTGCCAGCAGCTGGGGACAGGGTTGTAACACTGAAGCTTTCTTT
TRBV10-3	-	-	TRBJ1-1	CAISESGGKVAEAFF	TGTGCCATCAGTGAGTCCGGGGGTAAGGTCGCTGAAGCTTTCTTT
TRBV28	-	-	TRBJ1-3	CATRQPGNTIYF	TGTGCCACCAGACAGCCTGGGAACACCATATATTTT
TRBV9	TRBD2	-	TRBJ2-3	CASSVTTGGGDTQYF	TGTGCCAGCAGCGTAACAACGGGAGGAGGGGATACGCAGTATTTT
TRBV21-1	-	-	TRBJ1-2	CASSKALLDKSGYTF	TGTGCCAGCAGCAAAGCGCTTTTGGACAAGAGTGGCTACACCTTC
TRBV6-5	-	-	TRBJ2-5	CASSYRRTQETQYF	TGTGCCAGCAGTTACCGGAGAACCCAAGAGACCCAGTACTTC
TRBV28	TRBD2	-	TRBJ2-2	CASSTGGNTGELFF	TGTGCCAGCAGTACGGGGGGGAACACCGGGGAGCTGTTTTTT
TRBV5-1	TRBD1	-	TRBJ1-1	CASSLQGANTEAFF	TGCGCCAGCAGCCTCCAGGGGGCGAACACTGAAGCTTTCTTT
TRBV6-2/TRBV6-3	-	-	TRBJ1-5	CASSKEGRIQPQHF	TGTGCCAGCAGTAAGGAGGGGAGAATTCAGCCCCAGCATTTT
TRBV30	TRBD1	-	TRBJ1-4	CAWSFWTGNEKLFF	TGTGCCTGGAGTTTTTGGACAGGGAATGAAAAACTGTTTTTT
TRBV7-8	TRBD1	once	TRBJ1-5	CASNPDRGVSNQPQHF	TGTGCCAGCAACCCAGACAGGGGTGTTAGCAATCAGCCCCAGCATTTT
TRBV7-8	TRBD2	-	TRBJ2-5	CASSLIAGGQETQYF	TGTGCCAGCAGCTTAATAGCGGGGGGGCAAGAGACCCAGTACTTC
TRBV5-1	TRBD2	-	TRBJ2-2	CASSEIAGDIGELFF	TGCGCCAGCAGCGAGATAGCGGGAGATATCGGGGAGCTGTTTTTT
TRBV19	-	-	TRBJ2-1	CASSSQGSPSYNEQFF	TGTGCCAGTAGTAGCCAGGGGTCGCCATCCTACAATGAGCAGTTCTTC
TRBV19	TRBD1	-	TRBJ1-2	CASWTGSGGYTF	TGTGCCAGTTGGACAGGGTCGGGTGGCTACACCTTC
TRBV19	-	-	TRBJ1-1	CASSTGDRITEAFF	TGTGCCAGTAGTACAGGGGATCGGATCACTGAAGCTTTCTTT
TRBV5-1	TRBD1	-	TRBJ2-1	CASSSRQGQRGNEQFF	TGCGCCAGCAGCTCAAGACAGGGTCAGAGAGGCAATGAGCAGTTCTTC
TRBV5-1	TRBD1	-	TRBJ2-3	CASSSQGAPDTQYF	TGCGCCAGCAGCTCGCAGGGGGCCCCAGATACGCAGTATTTT
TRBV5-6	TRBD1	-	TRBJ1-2	CASSFGTANYGYTF	TGTGCCAGCAGCTTCGGGACAGCCAACTATGGCTACACCTTC
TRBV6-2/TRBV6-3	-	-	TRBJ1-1	CASSRYKNTEAFF	TGTGCCAGCAGTAGATATAAGAACACTGAAGCTTTCTTT
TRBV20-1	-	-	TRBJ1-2	CSAPNGGYTF	TGCAGTGCTCCGAATGGTGGCTACACCTTC
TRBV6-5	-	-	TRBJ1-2	CASSSGTPTSNGYTF	TGTGCCAGCAGTTCCGGGACACCCACAAGTAATGGCTACACCTTC
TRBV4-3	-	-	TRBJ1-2	CASSPGSGYTF	TGCGCCAGCAGCCCCGGGAGTGGCTACACCTTC
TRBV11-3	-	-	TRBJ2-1	CASSSDNNEQFF	TGTGCCAGCAGCTCAGACAACAATGAGCAGTTCTTC
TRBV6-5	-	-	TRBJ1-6	CASSYSNRAGSPLHF	TGTGCCAGCAGTTACAGTAACAGGGCAGGATCACCCCTCCACTTT
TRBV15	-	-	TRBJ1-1	CATSRDLAPNTEAFF	TGTGCCACCAGCAGAGATTTGGCCCCGAACACTGAAGCTTTCTTT
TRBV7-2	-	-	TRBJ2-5	CASSRHRGQETQYF	TGTGCCAGCAGTAGACATCGGGGACAAGAGACCCAGTACTTC